Below are 31 T cell receptor beta chains sequenced from a single sample in a study of T cells in Graves' hyperthyroidism and ophthalmopathy. Amplified TCR beta CDR3 regions came from RNA transcripts. HTBI primers were employed in a first-round RT-PCR of the TCR CDR3. TCRdb itself ran the multiplex PCR reads through MiXCR, one entry per CDR3 protein. This table has 300,000 to 450,000 distinct CDR3 sequences, approximately 15% appearing once. Sequencing used blood. The receptors were gathered from a woman aged 25 to 39 with Graves' ophthalmopathy.

At least ten counts were recorded for this clonotype. This chain joins TRBV20-1 and TRBJ1-2, with D possibly being TRBD1 (5 bases). Germline loops: CDR1 DFQATT, CDR2 SNEGSKA (reference sequence). Trimming pared 7 bases from V and 6 bases from J, leaving 12 bases between. This CDR3 spans 11 amino acids. The CDR3: CSVGRVDGYTF. DNA for the CDR3: TGCAGTGTCGGCAGGGTGGATGGCTACACCTTC.

This clonotype showed up many times. The J gene is TRBJ1-1, the V gene TRBV6-2 or TRBV6-3; D ambiguous. Germline lookup yields CDR1 MNHEY and CDR2 SVGEGT. V lost 8 bases, J lost 1 base, and 20 bases lay in between. The CDR3 is 16 residues long. The CDR3: CASLRGGQQANTEAFF. CDR3 DNA: TGTGCCAGCCTCCGGGGTGGTCAGCAAGCGAACACTGAAGCTTTCTTT.

This clonotype occurred many times. The V and J genes are TRBV6-1 and TRBJ2-7; D is perhaps TRBD1 or TRBD2 (5 bases each). Germline V lookup: CDR1 MNHNS, CDR2 SASEGT. The CDR3 is 14 residues long. The ends were cut back, 2 bases at V and 1 base at J, with 9 bases in the middle. In nucleotides, the CDR3 is TGTGCCAGCAGTGAACGGGGACCTTCCTACGAGCAGTACTTC. Translation: CASSERGPSYEQYF.

This clonotype was detected ten times or more. The chain joins TRBV7-2 to TRBJ2-1; D perhaps matches TRBD2 (7 bases). V was cut by 2 bases and J by 3 bases, with 14 bases left in between. The CDR3 loop spans 16 amino acids. Germline V gives CDR1 SGHTA, CDR2 FQGNSA. This CDR3 reads CASSLFGGQLYNEQFF. Written as DNA, the CDR3 is TGTGCCAGCAGCTTATTCGGGGGGCAGCTCTACAATGAGCAGTTCTTC.

This clonotype was recorded many times. The chain couples TRBV27 to TRBJ1-2, with D perhaps matching TRBD1 (5 bases). There are 13 residues in the CDR3. CDR1 is MNHEY, CDR2 SMNVEV, per germline (reference sequence). V dropped 4 bases and J dropped 3 bases, with 9 bases sitting between them. The CDR3 nucleotides read TGTGCCAGCAGTTCCGGGACGCACTATGGCTACACCTTC. Amino acid sequence: CASSSGTHYGYTF.

This rearrangement joins TRBV12-3 or TRBV12-4 to TRBJ1-5; 8 bases agree with TRBD1. This CDR3 comprises 15 residues. V shed 6 bases and J 2 bases; nucleotides not matched to a gene: 6. The CDR3: CASRFGQGGNQPQHF. The CDR3 DNA reads TGTGCCAGCAGATTCGGACAGGGAGGCAATCAGCCCCAGCATTTT.

The table lists this clonotype with many counts. The CDR3 nucleotides are TGTGCCAGCAGATTTACCAGGGGAATAGGTCCCTACGAGCAGTACTTC. It encodes CASRFTRGIGPYEQYF. The V and J genes are TRBV27 and TRBJ2-7; a weak D match, TRBD1 (6 bases). The CDR3 is 16 residues long. Looked up from germline, CDR1 is MNHEY and CDR2 is SMNVEV (reference sequence). The V and J ends lost 6 bases and 2 bases respectively, with 20 bases between them.

This clonotype has ten or more counts. CDR3 DNA: TGTGCCAGCAGCTTGGGCGTGGGGGGGAACCAAGAGACCCAGTACTTC. Protein sequence: CASSLGVGGNQETQYF. V gene TRBV5-4 combines with J gene TRBJ2-5; 7 bases are a match to TRBD2. The CDR3 is 16 amino acids. Germline-derived CDR1 and CDR2 are SGHNT and YYREEE (reference sequence). V shed 0 bases, J shed 0 bases, and the junction held 5 bases outside the gene matches.

This clonotype showed up many times. V gene TRBV19 combines with J gene TRBJ1-1; D uncertain. Germline V gene lookup returns CDR1 LNHDA and CDR2 SQIVND (reference sequence). Trimming removed 4 bases at V and 2 bases at J, with 11 bases between. The CDR3 is 14 amino acids. This chain's CDR3 is CASSNLNLNTEAFF. CDR3 nucleotide sequence: TGTGCCAGTAGTAACCTCAATCTTAACACTGAAGCTTTCTTT.

Many counts were recorded for this clonotype. The rearrangement uses TRBV4-1 and TRBJ2-7, with 10 bases aligning to TRBD1. V was clipped by 6 bases and J by 3 bases; unmatched bases: 5. This CDR3 region has 14 residues. Germline values: CDR1 MGHRA, CDR2 YSYEKL. This chain's CDR3 is CASRVGQGDYEQYF. The CDR3 DNA reads TGCGCCAGCAGGGTTGGACAGGGGGACTACGAGCAGTACTTC.

This clonotype was detected many times. This rearrangement joins TRBV20-1 to TRBJ2-3; TRBD2 agrees at 9 bases. CDR3 length: 16 residues. Germline values: CDR1 DFQATT, CDR2 SNEGSKA (reference sequence). Trimming cost V 2 bases and J 5 bases; bases outside gene matches: 11. In DNA, the CDR3 is TGCAGTGCTAGAACCTTGCGGGGGGGAATTGGAGATACGCAGTATTTT. Translated, it gives CSARTLRGGIGDTQYF.

This clonotype was counted many times. The chain employs TRBV6-1 and TRBJ1-2, with D perhaps TRBD1 (6 bases). Germline CDR1 reads MNHNS; CDR2 reads SASEGT. V was trimmed by 9 bases and J by 7 bases, leaving 15 bases between them. This CDR3 has 12 residues. CDR3 coding DNA: TGTGCCAGTCAGGACAGCCGATCTGGCTACACCTTC. The encoded protein is CASQDSRSGYTF.

This clonotype was detected a few times. The rearrangement joins TRBV5-6 to TRBJ2-3, with a weak D call TRBD1 (5 bases). V dropped 6 bases and J dropped 2 bases, with 10 bases sitting between them. Germline CDR1 and CDR2: SGHDT and YYEEEE. The CDR3 consists of 13 residues. The CDR3 sequence is CASTETATDTQYF. Here the CDR3 DNA reads TGTGCCAGCACCGAGACAGCCACAGATACGCAGTATTTT.

The rearrangement joins TRBV12-5 to TRBJ1-3; D not certain. This CDR3 has 16 residues. The germline V and J ends were trimmed by 0 bases and 2 bases, with 11 bases remaining between them. Germline CDR1 is LGHNT and CDR2 is FRNRAP. CDR3: CASGLVLGRTGNTIYF. As DNA, the CDR3 is TGTGCTAGTGGTTTGGTACTTGGCAGGACTGGAAACACCATATATTTT.

This clonotype showed up many times. The genes are TRBV12-3 or TRBV12-4 and TRBJ1-5, with 7 bases lining up with TRBD1. Trimming removed 7 bases from V and 11 bases from J; junction bases left unmatched: 5. The CDR3 sequence is 11 residues long. In nucleotides, the CDR3 is TGTGCCAGCACCCAGGGGGGTACCCAGCATTTT. Residues: CASTQGGTQHF.

This clonotype has ten or more counts. The rearrangement uses TRBV20-1 and TRBJ2-7; TRBD2 matches at 9 bases. Germline V gives CDR1 DFQATT, CDR2 SNEGSKA (reference sequence). The CDR3 totals 15 residues. The V gene end was trimmed by 0 bases and the J gene end by 3 bases; junction bases not matched to a gene: 6. DNA of the CDR3: TGCAGTGCTAGAGAGGGCGGGGGGGCCTACTACGAGCAGTACTTC. It yields the protein CSAREGGGAYYEQYF.

The rearrangement joins TRBV20-1 to TRBJ1-1; TRBD1 matches at 7 bases. CDR1 and CDR2 from the germline V gene are DFQATT and SNEGSKA (reference sequence). The CDR3 length is 14 residues. V shed 6 bases, J shed 6 bases, and the junction held 13 bases outside the gene matches. The CDR3 DNA is TGCAGTGCCCCCCGCAGGGGGGCAGTGGCTGAAGCTTTCTTT. It translates to CSAPRRGAVAEAFF.

This clonotype was counted ten times or more. The V gene is TRBV7-9, the J gene TRBJ2-2; D unresolved. Per germline, CDR1 SEHNR and CDR2 FQNEAQ (reference sequence). V was trimmed by 7 bases and J by 6 bases, leaving 9 bases between them. CDR3 length: 12 residues. CDR3 amino acids: CASTRGPGELFF. In DNA, the CDR3 is TGTGCCAGCACCCGTGGACCCGGGGAGCTGTTTTTT.

This clonotype appeared many times. The genes are TRBV20-1 and TRBJ2-3; D is uncertain. Germline CDR1 reads DFQATT; CDR2 reads SNEGSKA (reference sequence). Trimming pared 6 bases from V and 0 bases from J, leaving 10 bases between. The CDR3 loop spans 13 amino acids. The CDR3 here is CSATLTSTDTQYF. For the CDR3, the DNA is TGCAGTGCCACACTTACTAGCACAGATACGCAGTATTTT.

This chain links TRBV18 with TRBJ1-5; the D gene is possibly TRBD1 (5 bases). V was pared by 2 bases and J by 2 bases, with 13 bases between. The CDR3 is made up of 16 amino acids. Germline V lookup: CDR1 KGHSH, CDR2 LQKENI. DNA for the CDR3: TGTGCCAGCTCACCAGGGCAGGTCAGGGGCAATCAGCCCCAGCATTTT. Protein: CASSPGQVRGNQPQHF.

CDR3 amino acids: CASSDTYNTEAFF. The CDR3 DNA reads TGCGCCAGCAGTGATACCTATAACACTGAAGCTTTCTTT. V is TRBV10-1 and J is TRBJ1-1; D is ambiguous. Germline V gene lookup returns CDR1 WNHNN and CDR2 SYGVQD (reference sequence). CDR3 length: 13 amino acids. With 3 bases removed from V and 2 bases from J, the gap between germline ends came to 7 bases.

The gene calls are TRBV28 and TRBJ2-2, with 8 bases lining up with TRBD1. CDR3 size: 16 residues. The germline V gene encodes CDR1 MDHEN and CDR2 SYDVKM. V was pared by 3 bases and J by 5 bases, with 8 bases of the junction left unmatched. CDR3 sequence reads: CASSLARTGRTGELFF. CDR3 coding DNA: TGTGCCAGCAGTTTGGCCAGGACAGGGAGGACCGGGGAGCTGTTTTTT. Using reference TRBV28 and TRBJ2-2 for the parts outside the CDR3, the full variable domain is DVKVTQSSRYLVKRTGEKVFLECVQDMDHENMFWYRQDPGLGLRLIYFSYDVKMKEKGDIPEGYSVSREKKERFSLILESASTNQTSMYLCASSLARTGRTGELFFGEGSRLTVL.

This clonotype has at least ten counts. The rearrangement uses TRBV7-6 and TRBJ1-1; D uncertain. Germline V gene sequence: CDR1 SGHVS, CDR2 FNYEAQ. This CDR3 comprises 13 residues. V was shortened by 2 bases and J by 4 bases, with 8 bases between the two germline ends. CDR3 nucleotide sequence: TGTGCCAGCAGCTTATCCAGTGGCACTGAAGCTTTCTTT. It encodes CASSLSSGTEAFF.

This clonotype appeared many times. V and J are TRBV5-1 and TRBJ2-3, with D possibly being TRBD1 (6 bases). Germline V gene lookup returns CDR1 SGHRS and CDR2 YFSETQ. The CDR3 consists of 14 residues. V lost 4 bases, J lost 6 bases, and 15 bases lay in between. CDR3 sequence (DNA): TGCGCCAGCAGCCCGCGGTCCCAGGGGGATACGCAGTATTTT. Translated, it gives CASSPRSQGDTQYF.

The chain recombines TRBV20-1 with TRBJ2-1; TRBD2 agrees at 7 bases. This CDR3 spans 15 amino acids. Trimming removed 2 bases from V and 8 bases from J; junction bases left unmatched: 12. Germline values: CDR1 DFQATT, CDR2 SNEGSKA (reference sequence). CDR3 residues: CSARPFELARDEQFF. CDR3 nucleotides: TGCAGTGCTAGACCCTTTGAACTAGCGAGAGATGAGCAGTTCTTC.

The table lists this clonotype with many counts. The J gene is TRBJ1-3, the V gene TRBV20-1; no firm D call. Trimming took 5 bases from V and 0 from J, leaving 17 bases between them. The CDR3 totals 16 residues. Germline V gives CDR1 DFQATT, CDR2 SNEGSKA (reference sequence). This CDR3 is CSASSIRTISGNTIYF. CDR3 bases: TGCAGTGCTTCCTCAATCAGGACTATCTCTGGAAACACCATATATTTT.

This clonotype was recorded a few times. The J gene is TRBJ1-3, the V gene TRBV19; D unclear. Trimming cost V 7 bases and J 0 bases, with 13 bases left between them. Germline CDR1 is LNHDA and CDR2 is SQIVND (reference sequence). The length of the CDR3 is 15 residues. The CDR3 DNA reads as TGTGCCAGTACGCCGGGGATTTCCTCTGGAAACACCATATATTTT. Translated, it gives CASTPGISSGNTIYF.

At least ten counts were recorded for this clonotype. The chain uses TRBV10-3 and TRBJ2-2, with 8 bases fitting TRBD2. The CDR3 contains 14 residues. The germline CDR1 and CDR2 sequences are ENHRY and SYGVKD. Trimming took 8 bases from V and 6 from J; bases not matched to a gene: 8. CDR3: CAIGGTRGSGELFF. The CDR3 coding sequence is TGTGCCATCGGCGGGACTAGGGGGTCCGGGGAGCTGTTTTTT.

This clonotype was seen only a few times. One end of the junction is discordant with germline, which a read error may explain. J is TRBJ1-5 and V is TRBV28, with D perhaps matching TRBD1 (5 bases). CDR3 size: 14 residues. Germline assignment: CDR1 MDHEN and CDR2 SYDVKM. CDR3 DNA sequence: TGTGCCAGCAGTCCCCGGGGGAGCAATCAGCCCCAGCGTTTT. Protein: CASSPRGSNQPQRF.

This clonotype was observed many times. The chain employs TRBV11-2 and TRBJ1-2; 7 bases match TRBD1. V shed 4 bases and J 3 bases; nucleotides not matched to a gene: 11. CDR3 length equals 16 residues. From germline, CDR1 is SGHAT and CDR2 FQNNGV. In DNA, the CDR3 is TGTGCCAGCAGCTCCATCATACAGGGGCCTTACTATGGCTACACCTTC. Protein sequence: CASSSIIQGPYYGYTF.

In its sample, this clonotype was seen many times. V gene TRBV24-1 combines with J gene TRBJ2-5; 9 positions agree with TRBD2. The germline gives CDR1 KGHDR, CDR2 SFDVKD. Losses at the gene ends were 9 bases for V and 0 bases for J; bases not matched to a gene: 4. This CDR3 spans 14 amino acids. This chain's CDR3 is CATAGGAYQETQYF. CDR3 nucleotide sequence: TGTGCCACCGCGGGGGGGGCCTACCAAGAGACCCAGTACTTC.